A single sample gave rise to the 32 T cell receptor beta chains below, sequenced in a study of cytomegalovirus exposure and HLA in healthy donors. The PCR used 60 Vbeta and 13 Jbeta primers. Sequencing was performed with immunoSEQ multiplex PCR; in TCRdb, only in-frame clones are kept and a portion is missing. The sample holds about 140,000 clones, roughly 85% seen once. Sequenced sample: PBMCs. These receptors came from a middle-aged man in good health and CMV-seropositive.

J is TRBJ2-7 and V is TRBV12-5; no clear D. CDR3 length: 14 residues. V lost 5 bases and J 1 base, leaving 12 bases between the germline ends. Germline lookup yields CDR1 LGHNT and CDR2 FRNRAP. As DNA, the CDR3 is TGTGCTAGTGGTCCCCCGGCCAGGTCCTACGAGCAGTACTTC. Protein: CASGPPARSYEQYF.

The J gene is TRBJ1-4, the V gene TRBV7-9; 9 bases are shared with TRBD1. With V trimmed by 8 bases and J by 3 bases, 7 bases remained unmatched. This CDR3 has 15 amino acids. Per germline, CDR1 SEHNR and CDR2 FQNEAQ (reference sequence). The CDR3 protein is CASAPTGGPNEKLFF. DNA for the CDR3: TGTGCCAGCGCACCGACAGGGGGGCCTAATGAAAAACTGTTTTTT.

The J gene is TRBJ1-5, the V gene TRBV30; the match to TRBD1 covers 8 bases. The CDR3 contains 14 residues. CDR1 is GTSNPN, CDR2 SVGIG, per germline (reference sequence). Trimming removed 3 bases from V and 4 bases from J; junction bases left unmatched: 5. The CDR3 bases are TGTGCCTGGAGCCAAGGACAGGGAAATCAGCCCCAGCATTTT. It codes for CAWSQGQGNQPQHF. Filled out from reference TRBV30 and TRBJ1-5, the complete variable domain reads SQTIHQWPATLVQPVGSPLSLECTVEGTSNPNLYWYRQAAGRGLQLLFYSVGIGQISSEVPQNLSASRPQDRQFILSSKKLLLSDSGFYLCAWSQGQGNQPQHFGDGTRLSIL.

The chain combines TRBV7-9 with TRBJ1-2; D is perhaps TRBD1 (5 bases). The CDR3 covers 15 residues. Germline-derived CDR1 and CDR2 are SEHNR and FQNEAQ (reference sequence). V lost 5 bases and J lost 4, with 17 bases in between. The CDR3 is CASSPRADSPYGYTF. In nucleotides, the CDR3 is TGTGCCAGCAGCCCACGTGCAGACAGTCCCTATGGCTACACCTTC.

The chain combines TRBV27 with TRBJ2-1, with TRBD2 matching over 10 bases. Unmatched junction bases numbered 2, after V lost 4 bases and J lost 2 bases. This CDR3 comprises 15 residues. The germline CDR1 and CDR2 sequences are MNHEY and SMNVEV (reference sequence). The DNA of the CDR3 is TGTGCCAGCAGTTCCGGACTAGCGGCCTACAATGAGCAGTTCTTC. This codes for CASSSGLAAYNEQFF.

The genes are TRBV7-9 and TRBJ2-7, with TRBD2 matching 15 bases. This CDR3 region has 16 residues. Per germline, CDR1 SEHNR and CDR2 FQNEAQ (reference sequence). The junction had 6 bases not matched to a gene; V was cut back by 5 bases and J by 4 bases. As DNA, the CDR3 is TGTGCCAGCAGCCGACGGACTAGCGGGAGGGCGTACGAGCAGTACTTC. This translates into CASSRRTSGRAYEQYF.

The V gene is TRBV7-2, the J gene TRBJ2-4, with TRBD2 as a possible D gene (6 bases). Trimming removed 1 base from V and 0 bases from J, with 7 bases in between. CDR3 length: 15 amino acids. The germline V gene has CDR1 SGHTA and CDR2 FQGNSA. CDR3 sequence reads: CASSLVAVAKNIQYF. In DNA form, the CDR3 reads TGTGCCAGCAGCTTAGTAGCGGTAGCCAAAAACATTCAGTACTTC.

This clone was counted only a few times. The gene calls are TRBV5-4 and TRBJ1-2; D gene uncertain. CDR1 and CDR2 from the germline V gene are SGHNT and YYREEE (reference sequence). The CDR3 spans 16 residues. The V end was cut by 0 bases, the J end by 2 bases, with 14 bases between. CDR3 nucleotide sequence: TGTGCCAGCAGCTTGGCCAGAGGTTCTAGCAACTATGGCTACACCTTC. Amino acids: CASSLARGSSNYGYTF.

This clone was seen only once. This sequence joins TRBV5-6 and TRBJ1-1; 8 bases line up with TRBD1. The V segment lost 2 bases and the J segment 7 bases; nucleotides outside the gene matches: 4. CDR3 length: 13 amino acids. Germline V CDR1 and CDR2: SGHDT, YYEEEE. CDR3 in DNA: TGTGCCAGCAGCTTCGCAGGGGGCATTGAAGCTTTCTTT. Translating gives CASSFAGGIEAFF.

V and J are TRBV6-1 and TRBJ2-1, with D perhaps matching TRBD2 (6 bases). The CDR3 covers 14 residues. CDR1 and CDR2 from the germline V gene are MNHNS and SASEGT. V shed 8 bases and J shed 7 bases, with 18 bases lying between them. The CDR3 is CASRDSLLRNEQFF. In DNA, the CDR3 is TGTGCCAGCCGGGACTCCCTATTGAGGAATGAGCAGTTCTTC.

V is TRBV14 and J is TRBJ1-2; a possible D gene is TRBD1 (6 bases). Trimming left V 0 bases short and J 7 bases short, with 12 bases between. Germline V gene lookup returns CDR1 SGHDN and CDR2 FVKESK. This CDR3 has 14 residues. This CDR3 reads CASSQDWGHFGYTF. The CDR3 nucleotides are TGTGCCAGCAGCCAAGACTGGGGGCATTTTGGCTACACCTTC.

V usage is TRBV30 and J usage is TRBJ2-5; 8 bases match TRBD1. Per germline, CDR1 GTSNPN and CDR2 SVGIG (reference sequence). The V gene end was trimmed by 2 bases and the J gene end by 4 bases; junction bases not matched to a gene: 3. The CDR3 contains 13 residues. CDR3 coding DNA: TGTGCCTGGAGTATTACAGGGGGAGAGACCCAGTACTTC. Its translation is CAWSITGGETQYF. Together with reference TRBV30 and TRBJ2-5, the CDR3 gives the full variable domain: SQTIHQWPATLVQPVGSPLSLECTVEGTSNPNLYWYRQAAGRGLQLLFYSVGIGQISSEVPQNLSASRPQDRQFILSSKKLLLSDSGFYLCAWSITGGETQYFGPGTRLLVL.

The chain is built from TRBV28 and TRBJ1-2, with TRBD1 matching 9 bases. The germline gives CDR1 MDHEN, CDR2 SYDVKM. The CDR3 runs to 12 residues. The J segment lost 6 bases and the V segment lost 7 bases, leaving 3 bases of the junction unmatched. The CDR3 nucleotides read TGTGCCAGCAAGGACAGGGGCCATGGCTACACCTTC. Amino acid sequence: CASKDRGHGYTF.

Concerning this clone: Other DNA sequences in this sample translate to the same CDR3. Here the CDR3 DNA reads TGTGCCAGTAGTCCTAGCGGGAGCTCCTACAATGAGCAGTTCTTC. It encodes CASSPSGSSYNEQFF. The chain carries TRBV19 and TRBJ2-1, with 10 bases lining up with TRBD2. Trimming cost V 5 bases and J 0 bases; bases outside gene matches: 1. The CDR3 sequence is 15 residues long. Germline CDR1 LNHDA, CDR2 SQIVND (reference sequence).

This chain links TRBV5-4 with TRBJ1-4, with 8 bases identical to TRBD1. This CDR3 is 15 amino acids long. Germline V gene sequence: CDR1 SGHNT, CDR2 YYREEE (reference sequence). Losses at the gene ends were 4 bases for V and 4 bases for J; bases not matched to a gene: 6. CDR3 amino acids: CASSVNRGYNEKLFF. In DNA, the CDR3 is TGTGCCAGCAGCGTAAACAGGGGGTATAATGAAAAACTGTTTTTT.

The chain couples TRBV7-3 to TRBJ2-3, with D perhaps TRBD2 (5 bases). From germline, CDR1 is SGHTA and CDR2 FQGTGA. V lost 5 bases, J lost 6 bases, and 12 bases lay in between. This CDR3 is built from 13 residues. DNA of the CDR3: TGTGCCAGCAGCCTATCTCGCGGGGATACGCAGTATTTT. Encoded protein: CASSLSRGDTQYF. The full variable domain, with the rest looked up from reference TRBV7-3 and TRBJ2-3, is GAGVSQTPSNKVTEKGKYVELRCDPISGHTALYWYRQSLGQGPEFLIYFQGTGAADDSGLPNDRFFAVRPEGSVSTLKIQRTERGDSAVYLCASSLSRGDTQYFGPGTRLTVL.

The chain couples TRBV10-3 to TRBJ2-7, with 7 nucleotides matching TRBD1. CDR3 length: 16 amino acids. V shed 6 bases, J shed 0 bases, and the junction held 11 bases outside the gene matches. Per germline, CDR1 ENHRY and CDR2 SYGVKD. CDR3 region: CAISRVSDRASYEQYF. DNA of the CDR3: TGTGCCATCAGCAGGGTTAGTGACAGGGCCTCCTACGAGCAGTACTTC.

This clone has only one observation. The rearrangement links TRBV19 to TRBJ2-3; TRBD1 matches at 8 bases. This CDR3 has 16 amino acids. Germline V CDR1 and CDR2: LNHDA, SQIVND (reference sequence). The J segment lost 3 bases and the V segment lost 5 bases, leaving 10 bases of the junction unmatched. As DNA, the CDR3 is TGTGCCAGTAGTGCCCGGACAGGGTATGAAACAGATACGCAGTATTTT. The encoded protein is CASSARTGYETDTQYF.

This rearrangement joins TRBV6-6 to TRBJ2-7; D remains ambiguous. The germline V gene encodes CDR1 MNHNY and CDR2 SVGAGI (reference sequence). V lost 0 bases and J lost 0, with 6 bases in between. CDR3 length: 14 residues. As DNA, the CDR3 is TGTGCCAGCAGTTACTCCGCAGTCTCCTACGAGCAGTACTTC. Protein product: CASSYSAVSYEQYF.

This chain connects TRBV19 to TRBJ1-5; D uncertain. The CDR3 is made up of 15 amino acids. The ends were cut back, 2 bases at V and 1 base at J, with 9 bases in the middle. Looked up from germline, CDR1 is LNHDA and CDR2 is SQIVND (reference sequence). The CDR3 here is CASSIILRSNQPQHF. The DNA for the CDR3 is TGTGCCAGTAGTATAATTTTGAGGAGCAATCAGCCCCAGCATTTT.

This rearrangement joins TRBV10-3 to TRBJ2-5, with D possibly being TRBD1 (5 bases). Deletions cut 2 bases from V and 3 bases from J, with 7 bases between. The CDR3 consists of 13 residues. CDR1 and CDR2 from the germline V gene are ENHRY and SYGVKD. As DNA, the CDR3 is TGTGCCATCAGTGAGCTCAGGGAAGAGACCCAGTACTTC. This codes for CAISELREETQYF.

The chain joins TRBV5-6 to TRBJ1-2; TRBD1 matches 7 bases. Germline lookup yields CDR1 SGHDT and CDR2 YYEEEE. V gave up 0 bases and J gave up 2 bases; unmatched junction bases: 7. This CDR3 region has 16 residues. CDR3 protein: CASSLDLAGGNYGYTF. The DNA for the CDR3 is TGTGCCAGCAGCTTGGATCTGGCAGGGGGAAACTATGGCTACACCTTC.

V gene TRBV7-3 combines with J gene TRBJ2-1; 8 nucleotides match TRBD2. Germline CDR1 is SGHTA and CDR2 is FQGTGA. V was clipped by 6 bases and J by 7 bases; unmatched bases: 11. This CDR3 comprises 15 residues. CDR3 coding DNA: TGTGCCAGCAGTCCGAGAGCGGGGGAGGAGAATGAGCAGTTCTTC. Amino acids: CASSPRAGEENEQFF.

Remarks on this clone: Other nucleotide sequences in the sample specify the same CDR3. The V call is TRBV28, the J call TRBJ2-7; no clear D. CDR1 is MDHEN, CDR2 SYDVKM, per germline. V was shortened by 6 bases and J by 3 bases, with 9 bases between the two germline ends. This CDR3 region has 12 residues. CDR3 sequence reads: CASRSRSYEQYF. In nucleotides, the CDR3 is TGTGCCAGCAGGTCCCGCAGCTACGAGCAGTACTTC.

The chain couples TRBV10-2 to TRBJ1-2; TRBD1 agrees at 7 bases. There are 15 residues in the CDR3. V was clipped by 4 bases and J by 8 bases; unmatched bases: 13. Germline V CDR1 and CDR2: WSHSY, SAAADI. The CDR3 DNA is TGCGCCAGCAGTGGGGCAGGGGGATCAGTAGGAGGCTACACCTTC. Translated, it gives CASSGAGGSVGGYTF.

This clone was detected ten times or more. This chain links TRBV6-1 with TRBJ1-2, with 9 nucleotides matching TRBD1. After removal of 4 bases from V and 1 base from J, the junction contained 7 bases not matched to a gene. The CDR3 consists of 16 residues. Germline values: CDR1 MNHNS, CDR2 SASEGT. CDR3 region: CASSVLQGAGNYGYTF. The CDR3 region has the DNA TGTGCCAGCAGTGTCTTACAGGGGGCTGGTAACTATGGCTACACCTTC.

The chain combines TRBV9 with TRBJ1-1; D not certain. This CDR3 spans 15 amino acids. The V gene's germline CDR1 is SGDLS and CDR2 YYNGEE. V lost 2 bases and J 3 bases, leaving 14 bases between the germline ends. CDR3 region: CASSVTSVRDTEAFF. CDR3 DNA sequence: TGTGCCAGCAGCGTTACCTCGGTACGAGACACTGAAGCTTTCTTT.

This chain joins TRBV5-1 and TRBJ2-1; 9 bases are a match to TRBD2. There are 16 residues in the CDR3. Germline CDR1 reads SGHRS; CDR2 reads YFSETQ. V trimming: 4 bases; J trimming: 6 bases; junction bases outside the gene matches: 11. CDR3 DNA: TGCGCCAGCAGCCCGAATCGGGCGGGAGGGGCCAATGAGCAGTTCTTC. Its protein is CASSPNRAGGANEQFF.

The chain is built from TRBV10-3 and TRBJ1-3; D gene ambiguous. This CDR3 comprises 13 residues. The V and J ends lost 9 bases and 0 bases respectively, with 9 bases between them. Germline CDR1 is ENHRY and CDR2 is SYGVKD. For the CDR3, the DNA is TGTGCCATTAGACAAGTCTCTGGAAACACCATATATTTT. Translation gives CAIRQVSGNTIYF.

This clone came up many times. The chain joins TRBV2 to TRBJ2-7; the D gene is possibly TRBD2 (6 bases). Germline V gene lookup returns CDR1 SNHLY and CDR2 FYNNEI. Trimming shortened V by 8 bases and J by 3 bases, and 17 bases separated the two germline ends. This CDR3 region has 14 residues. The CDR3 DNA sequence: TGTGCCAGCCAGGTCGGGGGTCAACTCTACGAGCAGTACTTC. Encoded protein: CASQVGGQLYEQYF.

CDR3 region: CASSYMTGGTGELFF. The DNA of the CDR3 is TGTGCCAGCAGTTACATGACAGGAGGCACCGGGGAGCTGTTTTTT. The gene calls are TRBV6-5 and TRBJ2-2; D might be TRBD1 (6 bases). The germline V gene encodes CDR1 MNHEY and CDR2 SVGAGI. The CDR3 has 15 amino acids. The V end lost 2 bases, the J end lost 4 bases, and 11 bases lay between the germline ends.

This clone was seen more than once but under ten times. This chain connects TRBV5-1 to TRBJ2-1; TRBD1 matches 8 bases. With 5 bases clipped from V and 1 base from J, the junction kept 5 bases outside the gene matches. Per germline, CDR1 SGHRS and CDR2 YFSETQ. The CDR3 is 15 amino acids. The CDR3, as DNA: TGCGCCAGCAGTGCACAGGGGGGTTCCTACAATGAGCAGTTCTTC. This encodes CASSAQGGSYNEQFF. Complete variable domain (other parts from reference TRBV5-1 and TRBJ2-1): KAGVTQTPRYLIKTRGQQVTLSCSPISGHRSVSWYQQTPGQGLQFLFEYFSETQRNKGNFPGRFSGRQFSNSRSEMNVSTLELGDSALYLCASSAQGGSYNEQFFGPGTRLTVL.